The 2 T cell receptor beta chains in this list originate from one sample, sequenced in a study of cytomegalovirus exposure and HLA in healthy donors. Primers included in the PCR were 60 Vbeta and 13 Jbeta primers. Here immunoSEQ multiplex PCR was the method, and the copy in TCRdb shows in-frame clones only, minus some. This listing includes approximately 190,000 clones. Sequencing was carried out using PBMCs. Source of these receptors: a man aged 30-40 years in good health and CMV-seronegative.

The chain has TRBV5-1 and TRBJ1-4, with a tentative D call TRBD1 (6 bases). With 4 bases removed from V and 3 bases from J, the gap between germline ends came to 7 bases. The CDR3 has 13 amino acids. CDR1 and CDR2 from the germline V gene are SGHRS and YFSETQ. In DNA form, the CDR3 reads TGCGCCAGCAGCAGGACAGCTAATGAAAAACTGTTTTTT. Its translation is CASSRTANEKLFF.

V is TRBV18 and J is TRBJ2-7; D might be TRBD2 (5 bases). Trimming stripped 8 bases from V and 7 bases from J, with 15 bases between. The CDR3 contains 12 residues. The germline V gene has CDR1 KGHSH and CDR2 LQKENI. CDR3 loop: CASSWERGEQYF. CDR3 in DNA: TGTGCCAGCAGTTGGGAGCGCGGGGAGCAGTACTTC.